A single sample is the source of the 11 T cell receptor beta chains below, sequenced in a study of T cells after yellow fever vaccination. One entry per CDR3 protein, called by TCRdb with MiXCR from the 5' RACE reads. The table has 100,000 to 150,000 distinct CDR3 sequences, roughly 15% seen once. The sequenced sample was CD8+ T cells sorted from PBMCs, obtained 5 days after the yellow fever booster vaccination. The receptors were gathered from a man aged 18 to 30 who received the YFV17D yellow fever vaccine.

A few counts support this clonotype. The V and J genes are TRBV7-8 and TRBJ1-5, with 9 positions matching TRBD1. V trimming: 5 bases; J trimming: 6 bases; junction bases outside the gene matches: 8. CDR1 and CDR2 (germline): SGHVS, FQNEAQ. This CDR3 is built from 15 residues. In DNA form, the CDR3 reads TGTGCCAGCAGCCCCGGACAGGGGCGCTTTCAGCCCCAGCATTTT. Translation: CASSPGQGRFQPQHF.

This chain connects TRBV7-9 to TRBJ2-1; weak D call: TRBD2 (5 bases). The CDR3 consists of 16 residues. Germline V gives CDR1 SEHNR, CDR2 FQNEAQ (reference sequence). The V and J ends lost 2 bases and 5 bases respectively, with 16 bases between them. This chain's CDR3 is CASSLIPPSGDNEQFF. CDR3 in DNA: TGTGCCAGCAGCTTAATCCCTCCAAGCGGCGACAATGAGCAGTTCTTC.

The chain couples TRBV4-1 to TRBJ1-5, with 7 bases that match TRBD1. Per germline, CDR1 MGHRA and CDR2 YSYEKL. Germline trimming cut 2 bases from V and 5 bases from J; bases unmatched to any gene: 6. CDR3 size: 15 residues. CDR3 DNA sequence: TGCGCCAGCAGCCAATACAGGGGACTATATCAGCCCCAGCATTTT. Translated, it gives CASSQYRGLYQPQHF.

The V call is TRBV12-3 or TRBV12-4, the J call TRBJ2-1; D is unclear. Trimming left V 5 bases short and J 0 bases short, with 14 bases between. The CDR3 sequence is 16 residues long. The chain's CDR3 is CASSIENPRSYNEQFF. In DNA form, the CDR3 reads TGTGCCAGCAGTATTGAAAACCCGCGCTCCTACAATGAGCAGTTCTTC.

This clonotype occurred a few times. This chain uses TRBV12-3 or TRBV12-4 with TRBJ1-5; 12 bases map to TRBD1. Germline trimming cut 7 bases from V and 8 bases from J; bases unmatched to any gene: 6. This CDR3 has 14 residues. CDR3 nucleotides: TGTGCCAGCACCCCCGGGACAGGGGGCGAGCCCCAGCATTTT. Its protein is CASTPGTGGEPQHF.

The chain couples TRBV12-3 or TRBV12-4 to TRBJ2-1; TRBD1 matches at 7 bases. The CDR3 consists of 15 residues. The junction had 5 bases not matched to a gene; V was cut back by 2 bases and J by 4 bases. The chain's CDR3 is CASSLTGQRYNEQFF. DNA of the CDR3: TGTGCCAGCAGTTTAACGGGACAGAGATACAATGAGCAGTTCTTC.

This chain uses TRBV7-6 with TRBJ1-5, with D perhaps matching TRBD1 (6 bases). Germline V gene lookup returns CDR1 SGHVS and CDR2 FNYEAQ. The germline V and J ends were trimmed by 4 bases and 7 bases, with 17 bases remaining between them. This CDR3 is 15 amino acids long. The CDR3 bases are TGTGCCAGCAGCTCCGAAGTTGGGGGGGCGCAGCCCCAGCATTTT. Protein: CASSSEVGGAQPQHF.

The gene calls are TRBV6-5 and TRBJ1-2, with D unclear. The germline V gene has CDR1 MNHEY and CDR2 SVGAGI. The CDR3 has 17 amino acids. Trimming cost V 0 bases and J 5 bases, with 19 bases left between them. The CDR3 sequence is CASSYSEIPDPAYGYTF. The DNA for the CDR3 is TGTGCCAGCAGTTACTCAGAAATCCCCGATCCGGCATATGGCTACACCTTC.

This clonotype turned up a few times. The CDR3 protein is CASSQDGTFNSPLHF. Here the CDR3 DNA reads TGCGCCAGCAGCCAAGACGGTACATTTAATTCACCCCTCCACTTT. The rearrangement links TRBV4-3 to TRBJ1-6; D unresolved. Trimming left V 0 bases short and J 6 bases short, with 9 bases between. This CDR3 region has 15 residues. From germline, CDR1 is LGHNA and CDR2 YSLEER.

This clonotype was seen a few times. V is TRBV6-2 or TRBV6-3 and J is TRBJ1-2, with D maybe TRBD1 (6 bases). Between the trimmed V and J ends, which lost 6 bases and 4 bases, there was a span of 15 bases. Germline V gives CDR1 MNHEY, CDR2 SVGEGT. The CDR3 spans 14 residues. For the CDR3, the DNA is TGTGCCAGCAGCACCCTGGACAGCGGCTATGGCTACACCTTC. Encoded protein: CASSTLDSGYGYTF.

In this sample, this clonotype turned up a few times. CDR3 sequence reads: CASSLAHGQHPNYGYTF. The DNA of the CDR3 is TGCGCCAGCAGCTTGGCCCACGGACAGCACCCTAACTATGGCTACACCTTC. The rearrangement links TRBV5-1 to TRBJ1-2; D possibly corresponds to TRBD1 (6 bases). Germline CDR1 is SGHRS and CDR2 is YFSETQ. The CDR3 loop spans 17 amino acids. The V end lost 0 bases, the J end lost 0 bases, and 15 bases lay between the germline ends.